Shown below are 21 T cell receptor beta chains from a single sample sequenced in a study of prognosis after radiotherapy for stage I lung cancer. Using two-round multiplex PCR, the authors amplified TCR beta CDR3 from genomic DNA. First-round PCR used primers specific to each TRBV and TRBJ gene. In TCRdb, the multiplex PCR reads were re-called with MiXCR into one record per CDR3 protein. The sample lists some 13,000 distinct CDR3 sequences; 37% were seen once. Here the sequenced sample was PBMCs, taken before or after stereotactic body radiation therapy (not recorded which). These receptors all stem from a donor over 45 with non-small cell lung cancer.

The sample holds a few counts of this clonotype. A much larger clone lies one base from this, so it may be a read error. This chain connects TRBV20-1 to TRBJ2-4, with D perhaps TRBD1 or TRBD2 (5 bases each). Trimming pared 5 bases from V and 1 base from J, leaving 21 bases between. CDR3 length equals 17 residues. Germline CDR1 and CDR2: DFQATT and SNEGSKA (reference sequence). The CDR3 spells CSAEKSVGALAKNIQYF. The DNA of the CDR3 is TGCAGTGCTGAAAAGAGCGTCGGGGCACTGGCCAAAAACATTCAGTACTTC.

The chain joins TRBV6-1 to TRBJ1-2, with D perhaps TRBD1 (5 bases). This CDR3 comprises 15 residues. Germline assignment: CDR1 MNHNS and CDR2 SASEGT. The ends were cut back, 6 bases at V and 1 base at J, with 15 bases in the middle. DNA of the CDR3: TGTGCCAGCAGGAGGGACTGGATCATTAACTATGGCTACACCTTC. This encodes CASRRDWIINYGYTF.

V and J are TRBV19 and TRBJ1-1; D perhaps matches TRBD1 (5 bases). The ends were cut back, 3 bases at V and 5 bases at J, with 16 bases in the middle. Per germline, CDR1 LNHDA and CDR2 SQIVND (reference sequence). The CDR3 has 15 amino acids. This chain's CDR3 is CASSIRPGIGTEAFF. As DNA, the CDR3 is TGTGCCAGTAGTATCCGGCCAGGGATTGGGACTGAAGCTTTCTTT. The full variable domain, with the rest looked up from reference TRBV19 and TRBJ1-1, is DGGITQSPKYLFRKEGQNVTLSCEQNLNHDAMYWYRQDPGQGLRLIYYSQIVNDFQKGDIAEGYSVSREKKESFPLTVTSAQKNPTAFYLCASSIRPGIGTEAFFGQGTRLTVV.

This clonotype was observed many times. The V gene is TRBV7-9, the J gene TRBJ2-4; D possibly uses TRBD1 or TRBD2 (6 bases each). The CDR3 has 16 amino acids. Per germline, CDR1 SEHNR and CDR2 FQNEAQ (reference sequence). Trimming removed 5 bases from V and 3 bases from J, with 17 bases in between. In DNA, the CDR3 is TGTGCCAGCAGCCCTGAGGGGGGCGTAGTCAAAAACATTCAGTACTTC. This sequence encodes CASSPEGGVVKNIQYF.

This clonotype was found many times. The gene calls are TRBV7-9 and TRBJ2-6; no clear D gene. This CDR3 region has 16 residues. Per the germline V gene, CDR1 is SEHNR and CDR2 is FQNEAQ (reference sequence). Deletions cut 5 bases from V and 2 bases from J, with 13 bases between. CDR3 coding DNA: TGTGCCAGCAGCCATGTCGGAACTCCTGGGGCCAACGTCCTGACTTTC. It specifies CASSHVGTPGANVLTF.

The sample holds a few counts of this clonotype. This chain joins TRBV29-1 and TRBJ1-1; tentatively, D is TRBD1 (5 bases). Germline loops: CDR1 SQVTM, CDR2 ANQGSEA. The CDR3 runs to 11 residues. The germline V and J ends were trimmed by 3 bases and 11 bases, with 13 bases remaining between them. In nucleotides, the CDR3 is TGCAGCGTTGACTCCGAGGGACGGGCTTTCTTT. Translating it yields CSVDSEGRAFF.

This clonotype has just a few counts. The chain has TRBV7-8 and TRBJ1-1; no definite D call. Germline V lookup: CDR1 SGHVS, CDR2 FQNEAQ. This CDR3 region has 17 residues. Trimming shortened V by 1 base and J by 6 bases, and 21 bases separated the two germline ends. The DNA for the CDR3 is TGTGCCAGCAGCTTAGTTGCAGCAGCAGCCCTGGTCCCTGAAGCTTTCTTT. Protein: CASSLVAAAALVPEAFF. Supplemented by reference TRBV7-8 and TRBJ1-1, the full variable domain reads GAGVSQSPRYKVAKRGQDVALRCDPISGHVSLFWYQQALGQGPEFLTYFQNEAQLDKSGLPSDRFFAERPEGSVSTLKIQRTQQEDSAVYLCASSLVAAAALVPEAFFGQGTRLTVV.

In this sample, this clonotype turned up many times. This chain joins TRBV6-4 and TRBJ2-1; possible D gene TRBD1, 6 bases. This CDR3 region has 16 residues. The germline V gene has CDR1 MRHNA and CDR2 SNTAGT. Trimming removed 6 bases from V and 6 bases from J, with 21 bases in between. For the CDR3, the DNA is TGTGCCAGCAGGACCAGCGACAGGTGGAATAGCAATGAGCAGTTCTTC. Protein: CASRTSDRWNSNEQFF.

This clonotype was counted many times. The V gene is TRBV6-8, the J gene TRBJ1-3; 7 bases map to TRBD1. Trimming at V came to 6 bases and at J to 2 bases, leaving 7 bases not matched to a gene. Per the germline V gene, CDR1 is MNHGY and CDR2 is SAAAGT. The CDR3 runs to 15 residues. CDR3 loop: CASRETGPPGNTIYF. The CDR3 nucleotides are TGTGCCAGCAGAGAGACAGGGCCGCCTGGAAACACCATATATTTT.

This clonotype was seen at least ten times. The rearrangement uses TRBV5-6 and TRBJ2-7; D remains ambiguous. The V end lost 0 bases, the J end lost 2 bases, and 9 bases lay between the germline ends. This CDR3 spans 14 amino acids. Germline CDR1 reads SGHDT; CDR2 reads YYEEEE. DNA of the CDR3: TGTGCCAGCAGCTTGGTCGGGCGCCCCTACGAGCAGTACTTC. It specifies CASSLVGRPYEQYF. Variable domain in full (rest from reference TRBV5-6 and TRBJ2-7): DAGVTQSPTHLIKTRGQQVTLRCSPKSGHDTVSWYQQALGQGPQFIFQYYEEEERQRGNFPDRFSGHQFPNYSSELNVNALLLGDSALYLCASSLVGRPYEQYFGPGTRLTVT.

This clonotype was seen a few times. With a much larger clone just one base away, this may be a read error. The rearrangement links TRBV5-5 to TRBJ1-5, with D maybe TRBD1 (5 bases). This CDR3 is 13 amino acids long. Germline V CDR1 and CDR2: SGHKS, YYEKEE (reference sequence). The CDR3 sequence: CAGSHTWEGAQHF. The CDR3 nucleotides are TGTGCCGGCAGTCATACGTGGGAAGGGGCCCAGCATTTT. The full variable domain, in which reference TRBV5-5 and TRBJ1-5 provide the parts outside the CDR3, is DAGVTQSPTHLIKTRGQQVTLRCSPISGHKSVSWYQQVLGQGPQFIFQYYEKEERGRGNFPDRFSARQFPNYSSELNVNALLLGDSALYLCAGSHTWEGAQHFGDGTRLSIL.

This clonotype occurred many times. This sequence may be a read error, since a much larger clone differs from it by one base. The V call is TRBV20-1, the J call TRBJ1-2; 8 bases align to TRBD1. The CDR3 extends over 13 amino acids. Looked up from germline, CDR1 is DFQATT and CDR2 is SNEGSKA (reference sequence). The CDR3 sequence: CSASMAGGYGYAF. In DNA, the CDR3 is TGCAGTGCTAGTATGGCAGGGGGCTATGGCTACGCCTTC.

In its sample, this clonotype was seen many times. This chain links TRBV19 with TRBJ2-1; TRBD2 agrees at 13 bases. The CDR3 has 15 residues. V lost 4 bases to trimming and J lost 5 bases; unmatched junction nucleotides: 2. Germline assignment: CDR1 LNHDA and CDR2 SQIVND (reference sequence). The CDR3 reads CASSKLAGGHNEQFF. In nucleotides, the CDR3 is TGTGCCAGTAGTAAACTAGCGGGAGGGCACAATGAGCAGTTCTTC.

This clonotype was counted many times. This may come from a read error, since a much larger clone is one base off. The J gene is TRBJ2-5, the V gene TRBV5-1, with no clear D. V shed 2 bases and J shed 4 bases, with 9 bases lying between them. CDR1 is SGHRS and CDR2 is YFSETQ in the germline V gene. CDR3 size: 13 residues. The CDR3, as DNA: TGCGCCAGCAGCTTAGTGGTGAGAGAGACCCAGTACTTC. This sequence encodes CASSLVVRETQYF.

The chain combines TRBV28 with TRBJ2-7, with a tentative D call TRBD1 (6 bases). The germline V gene encodes CDR1 MDHEN and CDR2 SYDVKM. This CDR3 spans 16 amino acids. V gave up 5 bases and J gave up 3 bases, with 20 bases separating them. The CDR3 protein is CASSRAFGTKVYEQYF. The CDR3 nucleotides read TGTGCCAGCAGTAGGGCATTTGGGACAAAAGTCTACGAGCAGTACTTC.

This clonotype is medium-sized in the sample. CDR3 region: CATGRLAGDHEQFF. CDR3 DNA sequence: TGTGCCACAGGCCGTCTAGCGGGAGATCATGAGCAGTTCTTC. This sequence joins TRBV15 and TRBJ2-1; 10 bases are shared with TRBD2. Germline V lookup: CDR1 LNHNV, CDR2 YYDKDF (reference sequence). Losses at the gene ends were 9 bases for V and 8 bases for J; bases not matched to a gene: 10. CDR3 length equals 14 residues.

This clonotype is termed medium-sized. J is TRBJ2-1 and V is TRBV27; no reliable D call. Germline V gives CDR1 MNHEY, CDR2 SMNVEV (reference sequence). The ends were cut back, 5 bases at V and 4 bases at J, with 9 bases in the middle. This CDR3 has 13 amino acids. This CDR3 reads CASSLMRYNEQFF. CDR3 DNA sequence: TGTGCCAGCAGTCTAATGAGATACAATGAGCAGTTCTTC.

This clonotype occurred many times. V usage is TRBV9 and J usage is TRBJ1-5; D is undetermined. CDR3 length: 15 residues. Germline V gives CDR1 SGDLS, CDR2 YYNGEE. The V end lost 0 bases, the J end lost 8 bases, and 15 bases lay between the germline ends. DNA of the CDR3: TGTGCCAGCAGCGTAGAGCAGTCCTTATCAGAGCCCCAGCATTTT. It translates to CASSVEQSLSEPQHF.

In this sample, this clonotype turned up a few times. An end of the junction differs from the germline gene, which may be a read error. The chain joins TRBV27 to TRBJ1-2; possibly TRBD1 for D (5 bases). The germline CDR1 and CDR2 sequences are MNHEY and SMNVEV (reference sequence). The CDR3 loop spans 14 amino acids. CDR3 residues: CASSFATGNYVYTF. In DNA, the CDR3 is TGTGCCAGCAGCTTTGCAACAGGTAACTATGTCTACACCTTC.

Points on this clonotype: A read error is possible here, since a much larger clone lies one base away. The chain joins TRBV20-1 to TRBJ2-1; D unclear. The germline gives CDR1 DFQATT, CDR2 SNEGSKA (reference sequence). The length of the CDR3 is 14 residues. V lost 2 bases to trimming and J lost 3 bases, with 11 bases between them. The CDR3 DNA reads as TGCAGTGCTAGAAGCCCAGTATACTACAATGAGCAGTTCTTC. Protein: CSARSPVYYNEQFF.

Many counts were recorded for this clonotype. The chain employs TRBV18 and TRBJ1-4; 7 bases are shared with TRBD1. This CDR3 is 13 amino acids long. The J segment lost 4 bases and the V segment lost 7 bases, leaving 3 bases of the junction unmatched. Germline V gene sequence: CDR1 KGHSH, CDR2 LQKENI. DNA for the CDR3: TGTGCCAGCTGGGGACAGCTTAATGAAAAACTGTTTTTT. Protein: CASWGQLNEKLFF.